This T cell receptor (beta chain) derives from a study of cytomegalovirus exposure and HLA in healthy donors. Findings of the study overall: The authors later linked a missense DCLRE1C variant to TCR beta V- and J-gene trimming. Later findings reportedly placed an Asian-associated ancestry cluster below the approximately 650-donor mean for N-insertions. A later analysis showed HLA-associated TCR beta chains outstripping equally common others in clonal expansion. Earlier findings revealed that most TCR beta V segments proved productive either about 87% or about 30% of the time.

The CDR3 length is 14 residues. Germline V gene lookup returns CDR1 MNHEY and CDR2 SMNVEV (reference sequence). V was clipped by 2 bases and J by 2 bases, with 10 bases between them. The PCR ran on 60 Vbeta and 13 Jbeta primers. Some clones are missing from TCRdb's copy, which holds only in-frame ones; the method was immunoSEQ multiplex PCR. Of fewer than 200,000 clones in the sample, 82% were seen once. Remarks on this clone: Its matching antigen is unknown.

The material sequenced was PBMCs. This TCR was recovered from a male donor in good health and CMV-seronegative. This chain joins TRBV27 and TRBJ2-7; D perhaps matches TRBD2 (5 bases). CDR3 in DNA: TGTGCCAGCAGTTTACGAAGCGGACCCTACGAGCAGTACTTC. As protein: CASSLRSGPYEQYF.